The 8 T cell receptor beta chains given below trace back to one sample, sequenced in a study of T cells in tumors after PD-1 blockade (dated by TCRdb to between 2018 and 2020). Library creation used the immunoSEQ multiplex PCR assay. The clones in this table, taken by TCRdb from immuneACCESS, are in-frame only. Not every clone is retained; where verified, under half of the shortfall comes from an unresolved V gene, and the cause of the rest is unknown. This sample comprises around 46,000 clones, nearly 80% of them detected only once. The ten largest clones represent around 17% of the sample. This sample's time point label indicates: before anti-PD-1 therapy. Sequences were derived from PBMCs, sampled before anti-PD-1 treatment. Receptors originate from a human donor with basal cell carcinoma.

This clone came up a few times. The chain carries TRBV12-5 and TRBJ2-2; D ambiguous. Trimming cost V 2 bases and J 5 bases, with 6 bases left between them. The germline gives CDR1 LGHNT, CDR2 FRNRAP. CDR3 length: 13 amino acids. The CDR3 reads CASGLLGTGELFF. The CDR3 DNA sequence: TGTGCTAGTGGTTTGTTAGGGACCGGGGAGCTGTTTTTT.

The rearrangement links TRBV30 to TRBJ2-1; 7 bases are a match to TRBD2. The CDR3 consists of 14 residues. Per germline, CDR1 GTSNPN and CDR2 SVGIG (reference sequence). V shed 3 bases and J 3 bases; nucleotides not matched to a gene: 5. CDR3 in amino acids: CAWRGSGYYNEQFF. The CDR3 coding sequence is TGTGCCTGGAGAGGTAGCGGGTACTACAATGAGCAGTTCTTC.

The V and J genes are TRBV18 and TRBJ1-5; D gene ambiguous. Per the germline V gene, CDR1 is KGHSH and CDR2 is LQKENI. The CDR3 length is 14 residues. V shed 2 bases and J shed 4 bases, with 9 bases lying between them. The CDR3 is CASSPGSTNQPQHF. CDR3 in DNA: TGTGCCAGCTCACCAGGAAGTACAAATCAGCCCCAGCATTTT.

The chain uses TRBV29-1 and TRBJ1-1; 7 bases align to TRBD1. The ends lost 3 bases at V and 6 bases at J; junction bases unmatched: 7. Looked up from germline, CDR1 is SQVTM and CDR2 is ANQGSEA. CDR3 size: 13 residues. DNA for the CDR3: TGCAGCGTTGACAAACAGGGGAGCGCTGAAGCTTTCTTT. This encodes CSVDKQGSAEAFF.

In this sample, this clone turned up once. The chain is built from TRBV5-4 and TRBJ1-3; 9 positions match TRBD1. The CDR3 is made up of 15 amino acids. V lost 4 bases to trimming and J lost 4 bases; unmatched junction nucleotides: 6. Germline loops: CDR1 SGHNT, CDR2 YYREEE (reference sequence). Here the CDR3 reads CASSVRDREGNTIYF. The DNA of the CDR3 is TGTGCCAGCAGCGTCCGGGACAGGGAAGGAAACACCATATATTTT.

The chain carries TRBV5-4 and TRBJ2-7; TRBD2 is a possible D gene (6 bases). This CDR3 is built from 14 residues. With 3 bases removed from V and 5 bases from J, the gap between germline ends came to 15 bases. The V gene's germline CDR1 is SGHNT and CDR2 YYREEE (reference sequence). CDR3 protein: CASSSLWGVNEQYF. In DNA, the CDR3 is TGTGCCAGCAGCTCACTCTGGGGGGTTAACGAGCAGTACTTC.

This sequence joins TRBV24-1 and TRBJ2-5; D might be TRBD2 (5 bases). CDR3 size: 13 residues. V lost 5 bases to trimming and J lost 4 bases, with 10 bases between them. Germline V gene data show CDR1 as KGHDR and CDR2 as SFDVKD. The CDR3 here is CATSGAGRETQYF. The CDR3 region has the DNA TGTGCCACCAGTGGGGCTGGGAGAGAGACCCAGTACTTC.

The J gene is TRBJ1-5, the V gene TRBV5-1, with D uncertain. Looked up from germline, CDR1 is SGHRS and CDR2 is YFSETQ. The length of the CDR3 is 13 residues. Trimming removed 0 bases from V and 5 bases from J, with 6 bases in between. CDR3 bases: TGCGCCAGCAGCTTGGGAGGGTATCAGCCCCAGCATTTT. This sequence encodes CASSLGGYQPQHF.